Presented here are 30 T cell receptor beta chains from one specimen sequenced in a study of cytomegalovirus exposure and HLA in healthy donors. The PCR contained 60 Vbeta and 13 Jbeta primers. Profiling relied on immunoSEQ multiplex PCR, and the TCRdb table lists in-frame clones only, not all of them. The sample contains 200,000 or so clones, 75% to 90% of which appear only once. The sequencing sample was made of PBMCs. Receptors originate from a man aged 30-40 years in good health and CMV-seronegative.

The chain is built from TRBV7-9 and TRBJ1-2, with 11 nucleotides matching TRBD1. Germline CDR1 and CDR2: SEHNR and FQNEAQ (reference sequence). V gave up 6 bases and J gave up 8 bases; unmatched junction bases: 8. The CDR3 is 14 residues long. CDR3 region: CASSPDRGLEGYTF. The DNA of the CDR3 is TGTGCCAGCAGTCCGGACAGGGGGCTAGAAGGCTACACCTTC.

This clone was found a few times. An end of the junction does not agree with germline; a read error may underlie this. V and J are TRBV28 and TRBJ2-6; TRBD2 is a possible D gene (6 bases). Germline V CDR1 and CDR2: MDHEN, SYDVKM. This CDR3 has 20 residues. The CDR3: CASSLPRRSSKGTGANGLTF. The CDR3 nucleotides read TGTGCCAGCAGTTTACCTCGGAGGTCTTCGAAAGGGACTGGGGCCAACGGCCTGACTTTC.

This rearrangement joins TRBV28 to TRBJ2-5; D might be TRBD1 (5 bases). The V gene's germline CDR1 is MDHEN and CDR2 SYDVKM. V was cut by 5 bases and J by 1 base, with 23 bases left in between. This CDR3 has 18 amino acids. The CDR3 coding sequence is TGTGCCAGCAGTCAAACCCGGCGAACAAGGGGAATCCAAGAGACCCAGTACTTC. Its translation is CASSQTRRTRGIQETQYF.

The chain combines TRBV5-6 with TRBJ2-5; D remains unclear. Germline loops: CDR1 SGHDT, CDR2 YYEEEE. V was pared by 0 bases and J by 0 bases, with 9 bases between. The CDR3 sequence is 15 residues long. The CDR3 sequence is CASSLVSGHQETQYF. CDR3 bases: TGTGCCAGCAGCTTGGTCTCAGGCCACCAAGAGACCCAGTACTTC. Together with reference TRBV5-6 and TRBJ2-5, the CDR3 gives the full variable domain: DAGVTQSPTHLIKTRGQQVTLRCSPKSGHDTVSWYQQALGQGPQFIFQYYEEEERQRGNFPDRFSGHQFPNYSSELNVNALLLGDSALYLCASSLVSGHQETQYFGPGTRLLVL.

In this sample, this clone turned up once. This chain's CDR3 is CASSLQGNEQFF. CDR3 bases: TGTGCCAGCAGCCTACAGGGGAATGAGCAGTTCTTC. The chain uses TRBV11-2 and TRBJ2-1, with 7 bases matching TRBD1. Germline CDR1 reads SGHAT; CDR2 reads FQNNGV. With 5 bases clipped from V and 7 bases from J, the junction kept 2 bases outside the gene matches. CDR3 length: 12 amino acids.

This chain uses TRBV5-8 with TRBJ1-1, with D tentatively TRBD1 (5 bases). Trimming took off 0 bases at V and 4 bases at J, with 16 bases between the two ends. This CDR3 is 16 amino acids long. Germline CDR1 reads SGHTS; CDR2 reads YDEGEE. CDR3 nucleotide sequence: TGTGCCAGCAGCTTGGGGGTTTACCTAAGGGGCACTGAAGCTTTCTTT. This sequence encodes CASSLGVYLRGTEAFF.

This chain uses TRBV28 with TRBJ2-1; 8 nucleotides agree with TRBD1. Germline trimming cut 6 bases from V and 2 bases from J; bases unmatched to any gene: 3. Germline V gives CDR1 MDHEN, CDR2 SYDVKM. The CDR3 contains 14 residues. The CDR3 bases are TGTGCCAGCAGGACAGGGGCACCCTACAATGAGCAGTTCTTC. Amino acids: CASRTGAPYNEQFF.

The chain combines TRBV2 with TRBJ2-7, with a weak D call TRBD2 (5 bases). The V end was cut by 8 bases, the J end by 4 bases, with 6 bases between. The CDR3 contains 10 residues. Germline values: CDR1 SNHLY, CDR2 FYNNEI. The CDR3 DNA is TGTGCCAGCGGGGAGTACGAGCAGTACTTC. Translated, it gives CASGEYEQYF.

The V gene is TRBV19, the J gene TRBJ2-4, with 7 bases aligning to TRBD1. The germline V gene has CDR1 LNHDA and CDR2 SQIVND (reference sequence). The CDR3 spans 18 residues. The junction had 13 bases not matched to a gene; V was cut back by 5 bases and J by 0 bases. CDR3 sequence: CASSPLGSGTVAKNIQYF. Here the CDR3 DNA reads TGTGCCAGTAGTCCACTAGGATCCGGGACAGTAGCCAAAAACATTCAGTACTTC.

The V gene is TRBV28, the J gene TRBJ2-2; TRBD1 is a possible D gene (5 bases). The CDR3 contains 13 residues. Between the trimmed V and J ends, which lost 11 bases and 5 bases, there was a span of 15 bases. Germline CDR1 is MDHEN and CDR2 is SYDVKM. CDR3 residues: CAAMQGVTGELFF. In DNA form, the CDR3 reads TGTGCCGCAATGCAAGGGGTGACCGGGGAGCTGTTTTTT.

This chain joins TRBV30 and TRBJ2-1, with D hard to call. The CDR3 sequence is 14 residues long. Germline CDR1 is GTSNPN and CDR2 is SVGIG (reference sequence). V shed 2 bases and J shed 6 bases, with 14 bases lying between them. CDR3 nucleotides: TGTGCCTGGAGTTCCGCGATGGTTTTCAATGAGCAGTTCTTC. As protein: CAWSSAMVFNEQFF.

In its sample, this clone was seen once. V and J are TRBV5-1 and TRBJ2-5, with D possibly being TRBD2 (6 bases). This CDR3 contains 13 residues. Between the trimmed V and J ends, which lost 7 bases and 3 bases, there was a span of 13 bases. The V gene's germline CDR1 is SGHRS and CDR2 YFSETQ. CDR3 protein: CASFREAEETQYF. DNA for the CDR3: TGCGCCAGCTTTAGGGAGGCAGAAGAGACCCAGTACTTC.

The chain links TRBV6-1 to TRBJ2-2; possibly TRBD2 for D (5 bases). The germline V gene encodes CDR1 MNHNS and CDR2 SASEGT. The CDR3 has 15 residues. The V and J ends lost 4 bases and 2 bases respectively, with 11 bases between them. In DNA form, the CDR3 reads TGTGCCAGCAGTGTTAGCGTGACCAACACCGGGGAGCTGTTTTTT. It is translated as CASSVSVTNTGELFF.

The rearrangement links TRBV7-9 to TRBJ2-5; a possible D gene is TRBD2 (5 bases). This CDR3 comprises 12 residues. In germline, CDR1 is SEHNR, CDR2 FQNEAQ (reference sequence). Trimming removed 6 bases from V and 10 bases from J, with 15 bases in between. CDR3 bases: TGTGCCAGCAGGTCCCGGCGGGCGCACCAGTACTTC. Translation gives CASRSRRAHQYF. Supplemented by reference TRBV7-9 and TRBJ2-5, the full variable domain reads DTGVSQNPRHKITKRGQNVTFRCDPISEHNRLYWYRQTLGQGPEFLTYFQNEAQLEKSRLLSDRFSAERPKGSFSTLEIQRTEQGDSAMYLCASRSRRAHQYFGPGTRLLVL.

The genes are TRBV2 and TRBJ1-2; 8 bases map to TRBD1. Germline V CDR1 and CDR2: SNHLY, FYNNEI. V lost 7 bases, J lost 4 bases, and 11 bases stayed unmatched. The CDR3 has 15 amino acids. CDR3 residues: CASNPPDREGYGYTF. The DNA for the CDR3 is TGTGCCAGCAATCCACCGGACAGGGAGGGCTATGGCTACACCTTC.

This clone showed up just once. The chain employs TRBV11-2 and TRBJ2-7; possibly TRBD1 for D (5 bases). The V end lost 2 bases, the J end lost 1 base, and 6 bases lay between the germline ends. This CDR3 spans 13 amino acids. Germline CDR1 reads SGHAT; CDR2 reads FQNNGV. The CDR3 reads CASSLYRSYEQYF. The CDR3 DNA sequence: TGTGCCAGCAGCTTATACAGGTCCTACGAGCAGTACTTC.

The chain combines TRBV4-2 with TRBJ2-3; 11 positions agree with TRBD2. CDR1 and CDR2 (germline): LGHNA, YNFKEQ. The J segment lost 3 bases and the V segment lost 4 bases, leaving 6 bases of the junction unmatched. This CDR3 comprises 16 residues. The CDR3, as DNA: TGTGCCAGCAGCCCGAAGGCTAGCGGGGGGACAGATACGCAGTATTTT. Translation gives CASSPKASGGTDTQYF.

The CDR3 protein is CASSEGLAGIVSGELFF. The CDR3 region has the DNA TGTGCCAGCAGTGAGGGTCTAGCGGGCATAGTTTCCGGGGAGCTGTTTTTT. The V and J genes are TRBV25-1 and TRBJ2-2; 8 bases are a match to TRBD2. The CDR3 runs to 17 residues. J gave up 6 bases and V 3 bases, and 12 bases lay outside the gene matches. Germline CDR1 is MGHDK and CDR2 is SYGVNS.

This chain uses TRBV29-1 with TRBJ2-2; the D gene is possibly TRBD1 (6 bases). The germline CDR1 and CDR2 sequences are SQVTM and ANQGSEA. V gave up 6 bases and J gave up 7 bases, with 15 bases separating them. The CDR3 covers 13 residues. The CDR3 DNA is TGCAGCGTGAATGCTCAGGGGAGCGGGGAGCTGTTTTTT. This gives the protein CSVNAQGSGELFF.

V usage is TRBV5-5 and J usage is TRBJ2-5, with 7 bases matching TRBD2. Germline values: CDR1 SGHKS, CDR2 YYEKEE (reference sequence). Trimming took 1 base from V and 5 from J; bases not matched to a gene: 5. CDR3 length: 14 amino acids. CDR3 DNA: TGTGCCAGCAGCTTGTCGGGGGGAGGTGAGACCCAGTACTTC. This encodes CASSLSGGGETQYF.

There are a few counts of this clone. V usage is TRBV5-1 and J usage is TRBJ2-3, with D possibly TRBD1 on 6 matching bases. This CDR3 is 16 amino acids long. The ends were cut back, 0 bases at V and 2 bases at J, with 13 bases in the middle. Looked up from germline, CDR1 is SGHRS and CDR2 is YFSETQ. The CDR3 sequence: CASSLGGQYSTDTQYF. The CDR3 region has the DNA TGCGCCAGCAGCTTGGGGGGGCAATATTCCACAGATACGCAGTATTTT.

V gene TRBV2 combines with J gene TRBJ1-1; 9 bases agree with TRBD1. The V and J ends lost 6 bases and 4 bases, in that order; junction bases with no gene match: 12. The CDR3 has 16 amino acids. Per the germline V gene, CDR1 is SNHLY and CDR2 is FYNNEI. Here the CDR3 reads CASSPTGGALSTEAFF. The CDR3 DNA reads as TGTGCCAGCAGCCCCACAGGGGGCGCTTTATCCACTGAAGCTTTCTTT.

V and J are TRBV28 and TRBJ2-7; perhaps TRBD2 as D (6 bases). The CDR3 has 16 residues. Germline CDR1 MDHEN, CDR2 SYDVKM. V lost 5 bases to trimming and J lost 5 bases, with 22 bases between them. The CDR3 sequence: CASSTDGGPSLDEQYF. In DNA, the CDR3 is TGTGCCAGCAGTACTGACGGGGGTCCCTCCCTCGACGAGCAGTACTTC.

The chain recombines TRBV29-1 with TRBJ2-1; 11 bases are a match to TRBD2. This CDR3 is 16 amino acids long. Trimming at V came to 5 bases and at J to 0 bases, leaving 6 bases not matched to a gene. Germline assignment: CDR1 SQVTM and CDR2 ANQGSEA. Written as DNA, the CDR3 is TGCAGCGTTAAGACTAGCGGGACGAGCTCCTACAATGAGCAGTTCTTC. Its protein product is CSVKTSGTSSYNEQFF.

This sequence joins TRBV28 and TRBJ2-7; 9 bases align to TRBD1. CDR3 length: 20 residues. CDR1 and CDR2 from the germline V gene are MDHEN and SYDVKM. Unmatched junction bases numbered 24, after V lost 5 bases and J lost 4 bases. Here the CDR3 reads CASSHTRGTGRVRVPYEQYF. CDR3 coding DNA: TGTGCCAGCAGTCACACCAGAGGGACAGGGAGGGTCCGGGTCCCTTACGAGCAGTACTTC.

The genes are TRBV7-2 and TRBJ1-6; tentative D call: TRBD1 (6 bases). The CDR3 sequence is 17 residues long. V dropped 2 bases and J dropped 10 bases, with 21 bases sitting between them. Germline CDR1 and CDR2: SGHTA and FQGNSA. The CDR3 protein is CASSLRPRQAQGSPLHF. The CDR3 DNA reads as TGTGCCAGCAGCTTACGGCCCCGACAGGCCCAAGGGTCACCCCTCCACTTT.

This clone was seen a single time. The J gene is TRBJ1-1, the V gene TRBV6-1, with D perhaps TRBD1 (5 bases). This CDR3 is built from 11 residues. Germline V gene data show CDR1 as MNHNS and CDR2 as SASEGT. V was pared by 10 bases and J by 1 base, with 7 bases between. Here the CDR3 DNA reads TGTGCCACCACAGGGAACACTGAAGCTTTCTTT. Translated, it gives CATTGNTEAFF.

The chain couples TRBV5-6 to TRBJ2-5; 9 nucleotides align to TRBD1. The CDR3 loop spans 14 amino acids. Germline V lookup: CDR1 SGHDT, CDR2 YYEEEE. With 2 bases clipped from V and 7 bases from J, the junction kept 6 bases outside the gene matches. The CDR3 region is CASSFDRGYGTQYF. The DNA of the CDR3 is TGTGCCAGCAGCTTCGACAGGGGGTACGGGACCCAGTACTTC.

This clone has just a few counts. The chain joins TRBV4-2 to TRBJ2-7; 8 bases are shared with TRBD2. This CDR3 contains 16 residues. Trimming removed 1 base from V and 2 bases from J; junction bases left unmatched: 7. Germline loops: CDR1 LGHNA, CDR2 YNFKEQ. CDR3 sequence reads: CASSQGTSPQTYEQYF. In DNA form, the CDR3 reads TGTGCCAGCAGCCAAGGGACTAGCCCGCAAACCTACGAGCAGTACTTC.

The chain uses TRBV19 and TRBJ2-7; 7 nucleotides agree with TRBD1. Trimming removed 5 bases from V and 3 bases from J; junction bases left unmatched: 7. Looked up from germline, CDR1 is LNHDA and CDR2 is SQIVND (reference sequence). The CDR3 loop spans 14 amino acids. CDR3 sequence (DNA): TGTGCCAGTAGTGGGGACAGCTCGGGCTACGAGCAGTACTTC. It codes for CASSGDSSGYEQYF.